The present T cell receptor (beta chain) was sequenced within a study of blood T cell repertoires in COVID-19. Recruited during active infection, patients (from Seattle) were subsequently followed longitudinally. TCRdb's copy holds only in-frame clones and misses some; the assay was immunoSEQ multiplex PCR. This sample has fewer than 650,000 clones, with 85% to 90% found just once. The CDR3 runs 15 residues. The chain uses TRBV1 and TRBJ1-1; the table's D call, TRBD1, was not checked against the DNA. TRBV1 is a pseudogene segment. The source of this sequence is a woman between 50 and 59 years old with COVID-19, enrolled during active disease. What was sequenced was peripheral blood. The CDR3 reads CTSSPDLDRGYEAFF. CDR3 sequence (DNA): TGCACCAGCAGTCCCGACCTAGACAGGGGGTATGAAGCTTTCTTT.